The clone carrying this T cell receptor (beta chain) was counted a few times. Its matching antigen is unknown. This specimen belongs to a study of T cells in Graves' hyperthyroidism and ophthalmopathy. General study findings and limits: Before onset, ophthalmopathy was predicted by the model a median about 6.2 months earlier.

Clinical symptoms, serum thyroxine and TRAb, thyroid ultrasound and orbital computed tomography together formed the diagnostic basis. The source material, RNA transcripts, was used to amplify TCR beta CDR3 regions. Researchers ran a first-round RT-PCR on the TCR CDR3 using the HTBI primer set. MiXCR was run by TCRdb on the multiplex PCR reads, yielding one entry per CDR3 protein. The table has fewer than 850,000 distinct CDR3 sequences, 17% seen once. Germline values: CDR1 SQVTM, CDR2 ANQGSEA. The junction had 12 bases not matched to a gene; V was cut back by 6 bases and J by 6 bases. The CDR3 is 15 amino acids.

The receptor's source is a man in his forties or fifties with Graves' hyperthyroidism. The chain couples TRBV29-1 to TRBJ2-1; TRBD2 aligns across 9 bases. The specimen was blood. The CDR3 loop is CSVIAGGRAINEQFF. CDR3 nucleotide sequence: TGCAGCGTCATAGCTGGCGGGAGGGCCATCAATGAGCAGTTCTTC.